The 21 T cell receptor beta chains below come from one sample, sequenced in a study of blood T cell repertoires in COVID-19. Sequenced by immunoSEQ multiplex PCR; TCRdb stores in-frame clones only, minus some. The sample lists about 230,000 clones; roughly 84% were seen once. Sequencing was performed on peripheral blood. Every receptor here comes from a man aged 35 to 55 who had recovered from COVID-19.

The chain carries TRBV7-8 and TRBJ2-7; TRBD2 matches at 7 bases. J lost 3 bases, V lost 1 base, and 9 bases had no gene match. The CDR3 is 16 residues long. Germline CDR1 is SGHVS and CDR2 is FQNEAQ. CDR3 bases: TGTGCCAGCAGCTTAGGGTTACAGTGGGAGGGCTACGAGCAGTACTTC. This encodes CASSLGLQWEGYEQYF.

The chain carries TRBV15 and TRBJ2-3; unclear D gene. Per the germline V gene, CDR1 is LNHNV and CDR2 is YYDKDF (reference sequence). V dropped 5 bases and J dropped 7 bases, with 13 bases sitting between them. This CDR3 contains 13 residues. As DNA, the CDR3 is TGTGCCACCAGCGAGCGACGGCTAAATACGCAGTATTTT. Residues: CATSERRLNTQYF.

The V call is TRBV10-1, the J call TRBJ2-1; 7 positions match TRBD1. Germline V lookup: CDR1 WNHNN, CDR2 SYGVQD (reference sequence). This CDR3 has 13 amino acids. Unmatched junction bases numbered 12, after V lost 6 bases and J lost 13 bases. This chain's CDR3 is CASSTTLQGNQFF. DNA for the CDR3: TGCGCCAGCAGCACAACTTTACAGGGGAATCAGTTCTTC.

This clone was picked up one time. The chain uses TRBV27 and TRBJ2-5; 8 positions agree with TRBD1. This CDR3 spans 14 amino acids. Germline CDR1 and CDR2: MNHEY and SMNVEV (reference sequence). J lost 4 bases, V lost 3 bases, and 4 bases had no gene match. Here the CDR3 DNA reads TGTGCCAGCAGTTTCCGGGGGACAGGAGAGACCCAGTACTTC. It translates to CASSFRGTGETQYF.

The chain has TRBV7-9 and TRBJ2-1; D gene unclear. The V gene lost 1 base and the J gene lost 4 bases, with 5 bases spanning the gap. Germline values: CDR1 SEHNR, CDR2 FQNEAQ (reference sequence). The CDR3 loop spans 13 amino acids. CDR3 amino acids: CASSLGPYNEQFF. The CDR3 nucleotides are TGTGCCAGCAGCTTAGGTCCTTACAATGAGCAGTTCTTC.

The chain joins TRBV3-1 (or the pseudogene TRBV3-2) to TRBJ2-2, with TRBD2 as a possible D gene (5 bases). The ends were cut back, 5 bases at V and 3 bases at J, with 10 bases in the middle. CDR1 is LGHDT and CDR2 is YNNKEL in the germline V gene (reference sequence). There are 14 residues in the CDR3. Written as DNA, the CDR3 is TGTGCCAGCAGCAACGGGATTCACACCGGGGAGCTGTTTTTT. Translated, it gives CASSNGIHTGELFF.

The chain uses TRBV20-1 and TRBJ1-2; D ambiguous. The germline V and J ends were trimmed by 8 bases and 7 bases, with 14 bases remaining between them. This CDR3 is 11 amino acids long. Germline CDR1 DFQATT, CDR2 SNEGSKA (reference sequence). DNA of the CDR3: TGCAGTCATCCCGGGGTTCGTGGCTACACCTTC. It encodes CSHPGVRGYTF.

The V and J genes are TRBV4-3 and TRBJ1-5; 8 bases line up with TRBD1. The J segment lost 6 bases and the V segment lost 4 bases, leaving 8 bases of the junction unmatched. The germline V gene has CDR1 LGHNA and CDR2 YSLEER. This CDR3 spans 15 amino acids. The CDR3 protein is CASSPGQGWGQPQHF. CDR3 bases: TGCGCCAGCAGCCCCGGACAGGGCTGGGGTCAGCCCCAGCATTTT.

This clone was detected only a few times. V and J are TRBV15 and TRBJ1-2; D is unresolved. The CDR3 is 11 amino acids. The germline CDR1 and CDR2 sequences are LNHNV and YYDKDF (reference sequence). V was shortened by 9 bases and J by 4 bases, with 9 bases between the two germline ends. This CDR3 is CATGGGYGYTF. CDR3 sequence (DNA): TGTGCCACGGGTGGAGGCTATGGCTACACCTTC.

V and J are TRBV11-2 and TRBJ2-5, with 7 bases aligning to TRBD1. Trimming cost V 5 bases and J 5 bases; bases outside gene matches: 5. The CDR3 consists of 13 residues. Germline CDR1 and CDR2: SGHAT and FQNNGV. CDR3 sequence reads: CASSQQGRETQYF. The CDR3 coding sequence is TGTGCCAGCAGCCAACAGGGGCGGGAGACCCAGTACTTC.

The DNA of the CDR3 is TGTGCCAGCAGCTTGGGGCGGAGTAGCAATCAGCCCCAGCATTTT. Translation: CASSLGRSSNQPQHF. The rearrangement links TRBV5-5 to TRBJ1-5; no clear D gene. This CDR3 contains 15 residues. CDR1 and CDR2 from the germline V gene are SGHKS and YYEKEE (reference sequence). V dropped 0 bases and J dropped 0 bases, with 7 bases sitting between them.

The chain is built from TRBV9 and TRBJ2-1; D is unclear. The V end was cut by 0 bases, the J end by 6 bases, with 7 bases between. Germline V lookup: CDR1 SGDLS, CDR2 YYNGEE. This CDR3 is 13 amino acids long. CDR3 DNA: TGTGCCAGCAGCGTAGGGAGAGTCAATGAGCAGTTCTTC. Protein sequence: CASSVGRVNEQFF.

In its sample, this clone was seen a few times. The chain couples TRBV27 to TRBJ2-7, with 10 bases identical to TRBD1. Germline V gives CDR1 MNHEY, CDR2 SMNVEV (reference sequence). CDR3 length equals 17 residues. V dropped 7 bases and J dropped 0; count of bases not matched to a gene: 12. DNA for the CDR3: TGTGCCAGCACTAATTCGGCAGGGGACAGGGGCTCCTACGAGCAGTACTTC. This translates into CASTNSAGDRGSYEQYF.

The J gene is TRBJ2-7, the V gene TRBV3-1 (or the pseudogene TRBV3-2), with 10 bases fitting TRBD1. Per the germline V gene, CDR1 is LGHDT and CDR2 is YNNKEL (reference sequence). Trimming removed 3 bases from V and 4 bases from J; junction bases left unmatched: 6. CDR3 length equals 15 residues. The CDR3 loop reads CASSHGQGGRYEQYF. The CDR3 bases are TGTGCCAGCAGCCACGGACAGGGGGGAAGGTACGAGCAGTACTTC.

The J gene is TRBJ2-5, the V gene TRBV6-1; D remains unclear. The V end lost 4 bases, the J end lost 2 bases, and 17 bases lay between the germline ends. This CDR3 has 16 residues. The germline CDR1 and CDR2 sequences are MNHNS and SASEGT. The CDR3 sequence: CASSVEPGLLQETQYF. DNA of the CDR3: TGTGCCAGCAGTGTAGAACCGGGTCTTTTGCAAGAGACCCAGTACTTC.

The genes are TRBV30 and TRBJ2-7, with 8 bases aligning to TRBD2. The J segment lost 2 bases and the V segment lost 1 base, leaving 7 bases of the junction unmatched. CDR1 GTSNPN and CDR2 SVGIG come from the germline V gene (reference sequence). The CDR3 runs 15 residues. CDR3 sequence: CAWSGGDSGAYEQYF. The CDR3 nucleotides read TGTGCCTGGAGTGGGGGAGATAGCGGGGCCTACGAGCAGTACTTC.

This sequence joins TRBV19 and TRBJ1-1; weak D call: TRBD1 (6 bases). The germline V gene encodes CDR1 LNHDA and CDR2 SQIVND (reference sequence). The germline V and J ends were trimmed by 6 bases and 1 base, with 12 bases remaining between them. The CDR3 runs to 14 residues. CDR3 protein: CASSKVGANTEAFF. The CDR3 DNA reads TGTGCCAGTAGCAAAGTGGGGGCGAACACTGAAGCTTTCTTT.

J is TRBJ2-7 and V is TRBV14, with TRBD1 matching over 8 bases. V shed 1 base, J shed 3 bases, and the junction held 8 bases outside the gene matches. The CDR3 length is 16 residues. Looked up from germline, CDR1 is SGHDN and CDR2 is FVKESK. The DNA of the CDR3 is TGTGCCAGCAGCCAAGGGACAGGGAGTAGGAGCTACGAGCAGTACTTC. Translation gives CASSQGTGSRSYEQYF.

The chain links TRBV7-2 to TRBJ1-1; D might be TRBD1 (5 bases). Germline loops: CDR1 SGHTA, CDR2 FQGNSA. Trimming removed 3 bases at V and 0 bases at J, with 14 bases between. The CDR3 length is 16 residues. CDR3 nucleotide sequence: TGTGCCAGCAGCTTCTACAGGACCTCGATGAACACTGAAGCTTTCTTT. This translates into CASSFYRTSMNTEAFF.

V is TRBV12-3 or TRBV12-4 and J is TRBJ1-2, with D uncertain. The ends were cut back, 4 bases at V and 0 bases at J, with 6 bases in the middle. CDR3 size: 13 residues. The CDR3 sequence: CASSSGTNYGYTF. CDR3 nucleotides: TGTGCCAGCAGTTCAGGAACTAACTATGGCTACACCTTC.

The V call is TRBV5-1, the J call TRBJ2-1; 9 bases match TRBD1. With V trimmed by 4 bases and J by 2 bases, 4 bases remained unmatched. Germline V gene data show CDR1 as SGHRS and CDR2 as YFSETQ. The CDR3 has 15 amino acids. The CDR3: CASSLDRGPYNEQFF. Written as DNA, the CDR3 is TGCGCCAGCAGCCTGGACAGGGGCCCCTACAATGAGCAGTTCTTC. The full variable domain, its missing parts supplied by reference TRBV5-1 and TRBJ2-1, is KAGVTQTPRYLIKTRGQQVTLSCSPISGHRSVSWYQQTPGQGLQFLFEYFSETQRNKGNFPGRFSGRQFSNSRSEMNVSTLELGDSALYLCASSLDRGPYNEQFFGPGTRLTVL.